The 17 T cell receptor beta chains reported below all come from one sample, sequenced in a study of T cells in Graves' hyperthyroidism and ophthalmopathy. RNA transcripts provided the source from which TCR beta CDR3 regions were amplified. HTBI primers were used for first-round RT-PCR of the TCR CDR3. In TCRdb, the multiplex PCR reads were re-called with MiXCR into one record per CDR3 protein. Among a few hundred thousand distinct CDR3 sequences listed, 15% to 20% were seen once. The sample taken for sequencing was blood. Receptor source: a man between 40 and 49 years old with Graves' hyperthyroidism.

In its sample, this clonotype was seen a few times. The rearrangement uses TRBV28 and TRBJ1-5; possibly TRBD1 for D (5 bases). CDR3 size: 13 residues. Germline CDR1 is MDHEN and CDR2 is SYDVKM. The V end lost 7 bases, the J end lost 3 bases, and 10 bases lay between the germline ends. CDR3: CASTLGPNQPQHF. CDR3 DNA: TGTGCCAGCACCTTGGGACCCAATCAGCCCCAGCATTTT.

This clonotype was detected ten times or more. The rearrangement uses TRBV7-2 and TRBJ2-5; 7 positions match TRBD1. The germline gives CDR1 SGHTA, CDR2 FQGNSA. V lost 1 base, J lost 2 bases, and 4 bases stayed unmatched. The CDR3 length is 15 residues. CDR3 DNA: TGTGCCAGCAGCTTAGTTAGGGGGCCACAAGAGACCCAGTACTTC. Translated, it gives CASSLVRGPQETQYF.

This clonotype showed up just a few times. This chain connects TRBV30 to TRBJ2-2; D uncertain. Germline loops: CDR1 GTSNPN, CDR2 SVGIG (reference sequence). V was clipped by 0 bases and J by 4 bases, with 6 bases between them. The CDR3 covers 13 residues. The CDR3 bases are TGTGCCTGGAGTGTCCTCCGCACCGGGGAGCTGTTTTTT. Translated, it gives CAWSVLRTGELFF.

This clonotype was observed at least ten times. This sequence joins TRBV19 and TRBJ2-5; D uncertain. Germline loops: CDR1 LNHDA, CDR2 SQIVND (reference sequence). This CDR3 has 13 residues. Trimming removed 9 bases from V and 0 bases from J, with 11 bases in between. The CDR3 protein is CASRTGNQETQYF. For the CDR3, the DNA is TGTGCCAGCAGAACCGGAAACCAAGAGACCCAGTACTTC.

This clonotype was counted at least ten times. V is TRBV20-1 and J is TRBJ2-1, with TRBD2 matching 9 bases. The ends lost 6 bases at V and 6 bases at J; junction bases unmatched: 18. Germline CDR1 and CDR2: DFQATT and SNEGSKA (reference sequence). This CDR3 spans 17 amino acids. Here the CDR3 reads CSAQGVAGALRRNEQFF. In DNA form, the CDR3 reads TGCAGTGCCCAGGGAGTAGCGGGGGCTCTTAGGCGCAATGAGCAGTTCTTC.

This clonotype was seen a handful of times. The chain employs TRBV25-1 and TRBJ2-1, with D perhaps matching TRBD2 (5 bases). V gave up 10 bases and J gave up 1 base, with 17 bases separating them. Looked up from germline, CDR1 is MGHDK and CDR2 is SYGVNS. The CDR3 is 15 amino acids. The CDR3, as DNA: TGTGCCACCCAGCCCGAGGGTAGGTCCTACAATGAGCAGTTCTTC. Amino acids: CATQPEGRSYNEQFF. The variable domain in full, completed from reference TRBV25-1 and TRBJ2-1, reads EADIYQTPRYLVIGTGKKITLECSQTMGHDKMYWYQQDPGMELHLIHYSYGVNSTEKGDLSSESTVSRIRTEHFPLTLESARPSHTSQYLCATQPEGRSYNEQFFGPGTRLTVL.

This clonotype occurred a few times. The chain links TRBV6-1 to TRBJ1-6; D uncertain. The CDR3 covers 14 residues. CDR1 and CDR2 (germline): MNHNS, SASEGT. V was trimmed by 7 bases and J by 6 bases, leaving 13 bases between them. CDR3: CASTQTNFNSPLHF. CDR3 in DNA: TGTGCCAGCACTCAAACTAACTTTAATTCACCCCTCCACTTT.

This clonotype showed up many times. This chain connects TRBV6-2 or TRBV6-3 to TRBJ2-7; D is undetermined. V lost 2 bases to trimming and J lost 2 bases, with 13 bases between them. This CDR3 has 15 residues. CDR1 MNHEY and CDR2 SVGEGT come from the germline V gene. The CDR3 DNA reads as TGTGCCAGCAGTTACCGCCCCTGGGGAACCTACGAGCAGTACTTC. Its protein is CASSYRPWGTYEQYF.

This clonotype showed up many times. The chain combines TRBV6-2 or TRBV6-3 with TRBJ2-7, with 7 bases aligning to TRBD2. CDR3 length: 14 amino acids. Germline V gene data show CDR1 as MNHEY and CDR2 as SVGEGT. J was trimmed by 4 bases and V by 6 bases; bases with no gene match: 9. CDR3 nucleotide sequence: TGTGCCAGCAGAACCACGGGGCGGGGGTACGAGCAGTACTTC. It codes for CASRTTGRGYEQYF.

This clonotype appeared many times. The gene calls are TRBV11-2 and TRBJ1-5, with 8 positions matching TRBD1. V lost 5 bases to trimming and J lost 7 bases; unmatched junction nucleotides: 10. Per the germline V gene, CDR1 is SGHAT and CDR2 is FQNNGV. This CDR3 comprises 15 residues. DNA for the CDR3: TGTGCCAGCAGCGCTGGAGGACAGGGATCCCAGCCCCAGCATTTT. This codes for CASSAGGQGSQPQHF.

Ten or more counts support this clonotype. The CDR3 DNA reads as TGTGCCAGCAGCTTAGCGCCGGGGTTCGACTATGGCTACACCTTC. Its translation: CASSLAPGFDYGYTF. The rearrangement links TRBV7-2 to TRBJ1-2, with D unresolved. Trimming stripped 0 bases from V and 3 bases from J, with 11 bases between. Germline values: CDR1 SGHTA, CDR2 FQGNSA. CDR3 size: 15 residues.

This chain connects TRBV27 to TRBJ2-3; the match to TRBD2 covers 14 bases. V shed 7 bases, J shed 3 bases, and the junction held 9 bases outside the gene matches. CDR3 size: 17 residues. Germline assignment: CDR1 MNHEY and CDR2 SMNVEV (reference sequence). This CDR3 is CASIRGLAGGQTDTQYF. The CDR3 DNA sequence: TGTGCCAGCATCCGAGGACTAGCGGGGGGCCAGACAGATACGCAGTATTTT.

This clonotype was picked up many times. The chain has TRBV28 and TRBJ1-2; D unresolved. Trimming took 7 bases from V and 6 from J, leaving 12 bases between them. Germline CDR1 MDHEN, CDR2 SYDVKM. The CDR3 loop spans 12 amino acids. CDR3 coding DNA: TGTGCCAGCACCCCCCGACATCATGGCTACACCTTC. Its protein product is CASTPRHHGYTF.

This clonotype was counted ten times or more. The chain has TRBV7-8 and TRBJ2-7, with D unresolved. Germline CDR1 reads SGHVS; CDR2 reads FQNEAQ. CDR3 size: 14 residues. Trimming stripped 4 bases from V and 2 bases from J, with 12 bases between. CDR3 coding DNA: TGTGCCAGCAGCTCCCAGGACGGACCCTACGAGCAGTACTTC. It specifies CASSSQDGPYEQYF.

This clonotype is classed as medium-sized. The rearrangement links TRBV28 to TRBJ2-6; 8 nucleotides match TRBD1. The germline V gene has CDR1 MDHEN and CDR2 SYDVKM. V was clipped by 5 bases and J by 0 bases; unmatched bases: 9. The CDR3 consists of 18 residues. The CDR3 bases are TGTGCCAGCAGTCACTCCCCCGGACAGGGCTCTGGGGCCAACGTCCTGACTTTC. As protein: CASSHSPGQGSGANVLTF.

Concerning this clonotype itself: A much more abundant neighbour one base away suggests this may be a read error. The chain joins TRBV10-3 to TRBJ1-1; D is uncertain. V lost 6 bases and J lost 6, with 20 bases in between. CDR3 size: 15 residues. The germline CDR1 and CDR2 sequences are ENHRY and SYGVKD. CDR3 region: CAISLGRGANAEAFF. The CDR3 coding sequence is TGTGCCATCAGCCTGGGTCGGGGTGCAAACGCTGAAGCTTTCTTT.

This clonotype was picked up one time. The chain recombines TRBV27 with TRBJ2-1, with a weak D call TRBD2 (5 bases). Between the trimmed V and J ends, which lost 6 bases and 8 bases, there was a span of 14 bases. This CDR3 contains 13 residues. Germline loops: CDR1 MNHEY, CDR2 SMNVEV (reference sequence). The CDR3 sequence: CASRLGSADEQFF. The CDR3 DNA is TGTGCCAGCAGACTAGGGTCGGCGGATGAGCAGTTCTTC.